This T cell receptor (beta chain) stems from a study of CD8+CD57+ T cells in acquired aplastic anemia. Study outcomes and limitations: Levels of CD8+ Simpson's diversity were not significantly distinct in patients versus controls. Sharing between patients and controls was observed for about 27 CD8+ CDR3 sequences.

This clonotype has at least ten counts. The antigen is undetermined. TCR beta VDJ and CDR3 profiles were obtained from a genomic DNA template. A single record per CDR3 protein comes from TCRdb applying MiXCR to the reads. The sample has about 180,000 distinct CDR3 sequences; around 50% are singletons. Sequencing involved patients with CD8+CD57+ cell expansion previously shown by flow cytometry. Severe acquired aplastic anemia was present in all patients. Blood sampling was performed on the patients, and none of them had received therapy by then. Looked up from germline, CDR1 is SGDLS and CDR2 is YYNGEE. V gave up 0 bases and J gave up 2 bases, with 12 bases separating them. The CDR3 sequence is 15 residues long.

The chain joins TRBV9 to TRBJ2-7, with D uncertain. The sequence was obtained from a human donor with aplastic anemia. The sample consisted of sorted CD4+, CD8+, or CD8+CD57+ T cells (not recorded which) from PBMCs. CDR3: CASSVELGQPYEQYF. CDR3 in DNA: TGTGCCAGCAGCGTAGAGCTAGGGCAGCCCTACGAGCAGTACTTC. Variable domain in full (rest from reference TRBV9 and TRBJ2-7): DSGVTQTPKHLITATGQRVTLRCSPRSGDLSVYWYQQSLDQGLQFLIQYYNGEERAKGNILERFSAQQFPDLHSELNLSSLELGDSALYFCASSVELGQPYEQYFGPGTRLTVT.